The 28 T cell receptor beta chains reported below all come from one sample, sequenced in a study of memory CD4+ T cells and cytomegalovirus serostatus (dated by TCRdb to about 2019). The method was the immunoSEQ multiplex PCR assay. Imported from immuneACCESS, the table was reduced by TCRdb to in-frame sequences with V and J called. These copies leave out some clones; in studies compared against another copy, an unresolved V gene accounts for under half, and the cause of the remainder is not known. The sample table holds about 56,000 clones, of which over 70% were seen once. The ten largest clones add up to 2.6% of the sample. Single viable CD3+CD4+CD8-CD45RO+ cells were sorted as memory CD4+ T cells on a FACSAria II. Sequenced input: memory CD4+ T cells from blood. The receptors were sampled from an adult in good health and CMV-seropositive.

The chain has TRBV7-6 and TRBJ2-5; tentatively, D is TRBD1 (6 bases). The CDR3 is made up of 16 amino acids. Trimming pared 5 bases from V and 5 bases from J, leaving 21 bases between. The germline V gene encodes CDR1 SGHVS and CDR2 FNYEAQ. CDR3 region: CASSKERRGVYETQYF. CDR3 in DNA: TGTGCCAGCAGCAAAGAGCGCAGGGGTGTGTACGAGACCCAGTACTTC.

The chain is built from TRBV19 and TRBJ2-7; perhaps D is TRBD1 or TRBD2 (6 bases each). The germline V gene encodes CDR1 LNHDA and CDR2 SQIVND (reference sequence). The CDR3 covers 14 residues. Deletions cut 9 bases from V and 4 bases from J, with 19 bases between. CDR3: CASAELGGRYEQYF. The DNA for the CDR3 is TGTGCCAGCGCGGAGTTGGGGGGCAGATACGAGCAGTACTTC.

V gene TRBV5-1 combines with J gene TRBJ2-3; D might be TRBD2 (7 bases). Germline-derived CDR1 and CDR2 are SGHRS and YFSETQ. V was cut by 4 bases and J by 6 bases, with 15 bases left in between. The CDR3 is 14 residues long. CDR3 DNA sequence: TGCGCCAGCAGCATAGGGGGGGTTATTGATACGCAGTATTTT. This translates into CASSIGGVIDTQYF.

This clone was counted once. V usage is TRBV6-6 and J usage is TRBJ1-5; a weak D match, TRBD1 (6 bases). CDR3 length: 14 amino acids. The germline V and J ends were trimmed by 6 bases and 0 bases, with 9 bases remaining between them. Germline CDR1 MNHNY, CDR2 SVGAGI (reference sequence). The CDR3 reads CASSGTSSNQPQHF. CDR3 in DNA: TGTGCCAGCAGCGGGACATCTAGCAATCAGCCCCAGCATTTT.

The CDR3 nucleotides read TGCGCCAGCAGCCCGCTACCAAACACTGAAGCTTTCTTT. It codes for CASSPLPNTEAFF. The chain links TRBV5-1 to TRBJ1-1, with D hard to call. V was cut by 4 bases and J by 2 bases, with 9 bases left in between. Germline values: CDR1 SGHRS, CDR2 YFSETQ. This CDR3 is 13 amino acids long.

This chain joins TRBV28 and TRBJ2-7; 7 bases are a match to TRBD1. V lost 2 bases, J lost 4 bases, and 2 bases stayed unmatched. Germline values: CDR1 MDHEN, CDR2 SYDVKM. The CDR3 is 13 residues long. The CDR3 protein is CASSLTGVYEQYF. The CDR3 DNA sequence: TGTGCCAGCAGTTTAACAGGGGTGTACGAGCAGTACTTC. The whole variable domain, filled in from reference TRBV28 and TRBJ2-7, reads DVKVTQSSRYLVKRTGEKVFLECVQDMDHENMFWYRQDPGLGLRLIYFSYDVKMKEKGDIPEGYSVSREKKERFSLILESASTNQTSMYLCASSLTGVYEQYFGPGTRLTVT.

This clone was counted between two and nine times. This chain connects TRBV6-5 to TRBJ1-5, with D perhaps TRBD1 (5 bases). Germline CDR1 and CDR2: MNHEY and SVGAGI. Trimming removed 6 bases at V and 4 bases at J, with 10 bases between. This CDR3 spans 13 amino acids. Here the CDR3 reads CASSAGWNQPQHF. In DNA form, the CDR3 reads TGTGCCAGCAGCGCAGGGTGGAATCAGCCCCAGCATTTT.

CDR3 in DNA: TGTGCCTGGAGTCTTAGTGGGACAGGCAATCAGCCCCAGCATTTT. Its protein product is CAWSLSGTGNQPQHF. The V gene is TRBV30, the J gene TRBJ1-5; 7 bases fit TRBD1. Germline-derived CDR1 and CDR2 are GTSNPN and SVGIG (reference sequence). V was pared by 2 bases and J by 2 bases, with 6 bases of the junction left unmatched. The CDR3 consists of 15 residues.

This chain joins TRBV10-3 and TRBJ1-1, with 7 bases matching TRBD1. The V gene end was trimmed by 3 bases and the J gene end by 10 bases; junction bases not matched to a gene: 11. The CDR3 is made up of 14 amino acids. The germline V gene encodes CDR1 ENHRY and CDR2 SYGVKD. DNA for the CDR3: TGTGCCATCAGTGAATCGGGGGAGACAGGGAGAGCTTTCTTT. Amino acids: CAISESGETGRAFF.

The sample holds a few counts of this clone. The chain couples TRBV28 to TRBJ2-7; no clear D. Germline CDR1 reads MDHEN; CDR2 reads SYDVKM. The CDR3 consists of 14 residues. The V end was cut by 6 bases, the J end by 4 bases, with 16 bases between. This chain's CDR3 is CASSPIDSRYEQYF. The CDR3 nucleotides read TGTGCCAGCAGCCCTATTGACTCTCGGTACGAGCAGTACTTC.

This clone has only one observation. This chain joins TRBV5-5 and TRBJ1-1; 7 positions match TRBD1. CDR3 length: 16 amino acids. Germline CDR1 and CDR2: SGHKS and YYEKEE (reference sequence). V lost 6 bases to trimming and J lost 0 bases; unmatched junction nucleotides: 11. CDR3: CASIRRQGVMNTEAFF. In DNA, the CDR3 is TGTGCCAGCATTCGCCGGCAGGGGGTGATGAACACTGAAGCTTTCTTT.

The rearrangement uses TRBV10-1 and TRBJ2-3; 13 bases agree with TRBD2. The CDR3 loop spans 15 amino acids. V lost 5 bases to trimming and J lost 6 bases; unmatched junction nucleotides: 5. Germline loops: CDR1 WNHNN, CDR2 SYGVQD (reference sequence). The CDR3 reads CASSFQTSGRDTQYF. The CDR3 bases are TGCGCCAGCAGTTTCCAGACTAGCGGGAGGGATACGCAGTATTTT.

V and J are TRBV7-8 and TRBJ2-6; perhaps TRBD2 as D (5 bases). The CDR3 extends over 15 amino acids. Germline CDR1 reads SGHVS; CDR2 reads FQNEAQ. Trimming stripped 5 bases from V and 4 bases from J, with 12 bases between. In DNA, the CDR3 is TGTGCCAGCAGCCGAACGAGGGAGGGGGCCAACGTCCTGACTTTC. This codes for CASSRTREGANVLTF.

The CDR3 coding sequence is TGTGCCAGCAGCCCACGATTGACCGGGACAATGGGGCCCCAGCATTTT. It translates to CASSPRLTGTMGPQHF. The chain links TRBV21-1 to TRBJ1-5; the table's D call, TRBD1, was not checked against the DNA. TRBV21-1 is a listed pseudogene. The CDR3 is 16 residues long.

This chain joins TRBV6-5 and TRBJ1-1; D is perhaps TRBD1 (5 bases). Germline values: CDR1 MNHEY, CDR2 SVGAGI. V lost 6 bases and J lost 7, with 12 bases in between. The CDR3 extends over 12 amino acids. The CDR3 DNA sequence: TGTGCCAGCAGAACCTACGACAGTGAAGCTTTCTTT. Protein product: CASRTYDSEAFF.

The genes are TRBV5-1 and TRBJ2-5; D is unresolved. Deletions cut 2 bases from V and 5 bases from J, with 13 bases between. The CDR3 spans 14 residues. Germline CDR1 is SGHRS and CDR2 is YFSETQ. The CDR3 loop is CASSFGWGSETQYF. The CDR3 DNA reads TGCGCCAGCAGCTTCGGTTGGGGTTCCGAGACCCAGTACTTC.

The chain employs TRBV5-1 and TRBJ2-2; no clear D gene. The CDR3 has 15 residues. Between the trimmed V and J ends, which lost 3 bases and 5 bases, there was a span of 14 bases. Germline loops: CDR1 SGHRS, CDR2 YFSETQ. The CDR3 sequence is CASSSSDSRTGELFF. The DNA of the CDR3 is TGCGCCAGCAGCTCCTCCGATTCTAGAACCGGGGAGCTGTTTTTT.

CDR3 protein: CASSPPGESGYGYTF. Written as DNA, the CDR3 is TGTGCCAGCTCACCACCTGGGGAGAGCGGCTATGGCTACACCTTC. The rearrangement links TRBV18 to TRBJ1-2, with unresolved D. The CDR3 contains 15 residues. Trimming removed 0 bases at V and 4 bases at J, with 12 bases between. Germline loops: CDR1 KGHSH, CDR2 LQKENI.

This sequence joins TRBV7-2 and TRBJ2-2; D remains unclear. Deletions cut 3 bases from V and 3 bases from J, with 5 bases between. The CDR3 consists of 13 residues. Per germline, CDR1 SGHTA and CDR2 FQGNSA. Written as DNA, the CDR3 is TGTGCCAGCAGCTTCTCCTACACCGGGGAGCTGTTTTTT. Residues: CASSFSYTGELFF. The entire variable domain, with the rest obtained from reference TRBV7-2 and TRBJ2-2, is as follows: GAGVSQSPSNKVTEKGKDVELRCDPISGHTALYWYRQSLGQGLEFLIYFQGNSAPDKSGLPSDRFSAERTGGSVSTLTIQRTQQEDSAVYLCASSFSYTGELFFGEGSRLTVL.

This clone was seen more than once but under ten times. The chain links TRBV20-1 to TRBJ2-1; a possible D gene is TRBD2 (5 bases). The CDR3 is 10 amino acids. The germline V gene encodes CDR1 DFQATT and CDR2 SNEGSKA (reference sequence). Trimming removed 6 bases from V and 8 bases from J, with 8 bases in between. The CDR3 protein is CSAADHEQFF. Here the CDR3 DNA reads TGCAGTGCAGCGGACCATGAGCAGTTCTTC.

This chain uses TRBV11-3 with TRBJ2-7; D gene unclear. CDR1 is SGHNT, CDR2 YENEEA, per germline. Trimming took 0 bases from V and 5 from J, leaving 11 bases between them. The CDR3 loop spans 14 amino acids. The chain's CDR3 is CASSLEEERDEQYV. CDR3 nucleotide sequence: TGTGCCAGCAGCTTAGAAGAGGAGCGAGACGAGCAGTACGTC.

The chain joins TRBV11-2 to TRBJ2-1; tentatively, D is TRBD2 (6 bases). Trimming stripped 5 bases from V and 12 bases from J, with 17 bases between. This CDR3 has 13 amino acids. Germline V gene sequence: CDR1 SGHAT, CDR2 FQNNGV. The chain's CDR3 is CASSLQRTGGQFF. The CDR3 coding sequence is TGTGCCAGCAGCCTACAACGGACCGGGGGGCAGTTCTTC.

This clone was observed a few times. The chain couples TRBV5-8 to TRBJ2-1; 8 bases line up with TRBD2. V trimming: 4 bases; J trimming: 2 bases; junction bases outside the gene matches: 11. The CDR3 contains 17 residues. CDR1 is SGHTS and CDR2 is YDEGEE in the germline V gene. CDR3 in DNA: TGTGCCAGCAGCCCTCACCCGACTAGCGCCGCCTACAATGAGCAGTTCTTC. Protein product: CASSPHPTSAAYNEQFF. The complete variable domain, with remaining parts taken from reference TRBV5-8 and TRBJ2-1, reads EAGVTQSPTHLIKTRGQQATLRCSPISGHTSVYWYQQALGLGLQFLLWYDEGEERNRGNFPPRFSGRQFPNYSSELNVNALELEDSALYLCASSPHPTSAAYNEQFFGPGTRLTVL.

V usage is TRBV19 and J usage is TRBJ2-5; D call uncertain. Germline CDR1 LNHDA, CDR2 SQIVND (reference sequence). The V end was cut by 7 bases, the J end by 5 bases, with 11 bases between. The CDR3 length is 12 residues. The CDR3 sequence: CASNRLGETQYF. The CDR3 DNA reads as TGTGCCAGTAATCGATTGGGGGAGACCCAGTACTTC.

This chain connects TRBV11-2 to TRBJ1-2; D is uncertain. V was cut by 3 bases and J by 5 bases, with 16 bases left in between. The CDR3 is 15 amino acids. Germline values: CDR1 SGHAT, CDR2 FQNNGV. The CDR3 sequence is CASSFPLGRIYGYTF. CDR3 in DNA: TGTGCCAGCAGCTTTCCTCTCGGCAGAATTTATGGCTACACCTTC.

As regards this clone: A read error may produce the germline difference seen at one junction end. This sequence joins TRBV4-3 and TRBJ2-1, with 12 positions matching TRBD2. There are 13 residues in the CDR3. CDR1 and CDR2 from the germline V gene are LGHNA and YSLEER. The CDR3 DNA reads TGCGCCAGCAGCCAGGAGACTAGCGGGAGTCGGATCTTC. It is translated as CASSQETSGSRIF.

The chain has TRBV5-1 and TRBJ1-1; 7 nucleotides match TRBD1. The J segment lost 5 bases and the V segment lost 7 bases, leaving 11 bases of the junction unmatched. Germline V gives CDR1 SGHRS, CDR2 YFSETQ. CDR3 length equals 14 residues. The DNA of the CDR3 is TGCGCCAGCCGATATCTACAGGGGAGGACTGAAGCTTTCTTT. Translating it yields CASRYLQGRTEAFF. Based on the CDR3 plus reference TRBV5-1 and TRBJ1-1, the full variable domain is KAGVTQTPRYLIKTRGQQVTLSCSPISGHRSVSWYQQTPGQGLQFLFEYFSETQRNKGNFPGRFSGRQFSNSRSEMNVSTLELGDSALYLCASRYLQGRTEAFFGQGTRLTVV.

The chain combines TRBV10-1 with TRBJ2-2, with no clear D. The V end was cut by 5 bases, the J end by 6 bases, with 13 bases between. Germline assignment: CDR1 WNHNN and CDR2 SYGVQD (reference sequence). This CDR3 region has 14 residues. The CDR3 protein is CASSLRAPPGELFF. Here the CDR3 DNA reads TGCGCCAGCAGTCTCCGGGCGCCCCCCGGGGAGCTGTTTTTT.